This is a list of T cell receptor beta chains from one sample in a study of early T cells in non-severe SARS-CoV-2 infection. TCRdb reprocessed the 5' RACE reads via MiXCR and lists one record per CDR3 protein. This sample has around 21,000 distinct CDR3 sequences, with under 4.5% found just once. Sequenced sample: whole blood. The origin of the receptors is an adult who was a healthcare worker with PCR-confirmed SARS-CoV-2 infection or an uninfected control (not recorded which). CDR3s include the opening cysteine and the closing phenylalanine or tryptophan. Fields, in order: CDR3 DNA, CDR3 protein, D gene, V gene, J gene, clone size. The D gene is left open where the match is weak. Some rows have no size entry. The others give once, few or many, or a class for an expanded clone.

DNA: TGTGCCAGCAGCTCCCTCGGAAGCAATCAGCCCCAGCATTTT
CDR3: CASSSLGSNQPQHF
D: -
V: TRBV5-4
J: TRBJ1-5
size: few

DNA: TGTGCCAGCCTCCGGGGGGGCACAGATACGCAGTATTTT
CDR3: CASLRGGTDTQYF
D: TRBD2
V: TRBV11-2
J: TRBJ2-3
size: many

DNA: TGTGCCAGCAGTTTAGGCGGGTTCGGGGACGGGGAGCTGTTTTTT
CDR3: CASSLGGFGDGELFF
D: -
V: TRBV12-3/TRBV12-4
J: TRBJ2-2
size: -

DNA: TGTGCCAGCAGCACCCCCACCTCTGGCGGGGGTCGCGTTCAGTACTTC
CDR3: CASSTPTSGGGRVQYF
D: TRBD2
V: TRBV7-2
J: TRBJ2-4
size: many

DNA: TGTGCCAGCTCACCAGGGAGGGGGCGCGGCTATGGCTACACCTTC
CDR3: CASSPGRGRGYGYTF
D: TRBD1
V: TRBV18
J: TRBJ1-2
size: few

DNA: TGTGCCAGCAGCCCCATGCAAGAGACCCAGTACTTC
CDR3: CASSPMQETQYF
D: -
V: TRBV11-2
J: TRBJ2-5
size: few

DNA: TGTGCCAGCAGCAGGCGCGGGACATCGCGTGAAGCTTTCTTT
CDR3: CASSRRGTSREAFF
D: -
V: TRBV6-2/TRBV6-3
J: TRBJ1-1
size: many

DNA: TGTGCCAGCAGCTTGGAACGGGTTGGGCTTACCGGGGAGCTGTTTTTT
CDR3: CASSLERVGLTGELFF
D: -
V: TRBV5-4
J: TRBJ2-2
size: many

DNA: TGTGCCAGCAGCTTTTCTACAGGGTCTACGACCACAGATACGCAGTATTTT
CDR3: CASSFSTGSTTTDTQYF
D: -
V: TRBV11-3
J: TRBJ2-3
size: many

DNA: TGTGCCAGCACCTCGTCAGTACAAGAGACCCAGTACTTC
CDR3: CASTSSVQETQYF
D: -
V: TRBV18
J: TRBJ2-5
size: many

DNA: TGCGCCAGCAGCGGGGTCCTCCAAGAGACCCAGTACTTC
CDR3: CASSGVLQETQYF
D: -
V: TRBV5-1
J: TRBJ2-5
size: -

DNA: TGTGCCAGCAGCAAACAGGGGGCTATGGATGGCTACACCTTC
CDR3: CASSKQGAMDGYTF
D: TRBD1
V: TRBV7-8
J: TRBJ1-2
size: medium-sized

DNA: TGTGCCAGCAGCTTAGTTGGTCCTAGCACAGATACGCAGTATTTT
CDR3: CASSLVGPSTDTQYF
D: -
V: TRBV7-2
J: TRBJ2-3
size: many

DNA: TGCAGTGCTAGTTCCGGGCGGGAAACGATTCGATCAGATACGCAGTATTTT
CDR3: CSASSGRETIRSDTQYF
D: -
V: TRBV20-1
J: TRBJ2-3
size: many

DNA: TGTGCCAGCAGCTTAGAGGCAGGCCTTAACTATGGCTACACCTTC
CDR3: CASSLEAGLNYGYTF
D: -
V: TRBV7-9
J: TRBJ1-2
size: many

DNA: TGTGCCAGCAGTGACAGGGCGGGGAGCACAGATACGCAGTATTTT
CDR3: CASSDRAGSTDTQYF
D: -
V: TRBV6-4
J: TRBJ2-3
size: medium-sized

DNA: TGTGCCAGCAGTGCTGGGTCACTCTCTGGAAACACCATATATTTT
CDR3: CASSAGSLSGNTIYF
D: -
V: TRBV12-3/TRBV12-4
J: TRBJ1-3
size: few

DNA: TGTGCCAGTAGCACTGGGACAGGGGGTCAGCCCCAGCATTTT
CDR3: CASSTGTGGQPQHF
D: TRBD1
V: TRBV19
J: TRBJ1-5
size: many

DNA: TGTGCCAGCAGCTTAGGATTTCAGGGGACCTCCTACAATGAGCAGTTCTTC
CDR3: CASSLGFQGTSYNEQFF
D: -
V: TRBV7-9
J: TRBJ2-1
size: many

DNA: TGCAGCGTTGTGACAGGGGTCACCGGGGAGCTGTTTTTT
CDR3: CSVVTGVTGELFF
D: TRBD1
V: TRBV29-1
J: TRBJ2-2
size: many

DNA: TGCGCCAGCAGCCCCTTTAGTACAGATACGCAGTATTTT
CDR3: CASSPFSTDTQYF
D: -
V: TRBV5-1
J: TRBJ2-3
size: -

DNA: TGTGCCAGCAGCATCACTTGGGACACTGAAGCTTTCTTT
CDR3: CASSITWDTEAFF
D: -
V: TRBV11-2
J: TRBJ1-1
size: many

DNA: TGTGCCGGAGGACCGGGTCACGAGCAGTACTTC
CDR3: CAGGPGHEQYF
D: -
V: TRBV10-3
J: TRBJ2-7
size: many

DNA: TGTGCCAGCAGTTACGGGCCGGCCCTTCCGGGGACCTTCTCCTACGAGCAGTACTTC
CDR3: CASSYGPALPGTFSYEQYF
D: -
V: TRBV6-5
J: TRBJ2-7
size: many

DNA: TGTGCCAGCAGCCACCCCCTGCGTCCCCCTACCGGGGAGCTGTTTTTT
CDR3: CASSHPLRPPTGELFF
D: -
V: TRBV3-1
J: TRBJ2-2
size: -

DNA: TGTGCCAGCAGCTTAGGGACTAGCGGGGCTCTTCTCGTCCCTGGGGCCAACGTCCTGACTTTC
CDR3: CASSLGTSGALLVPGANVLTF
D: TRBD2
V: TRBV11-2
J: TRBJ2-6
size: many

DNA: TGTGCCAGCAGCCAGCGCAGCCAAGAGACCCAGTACTTC
CDR3: CASSQRSQETQYF
D: -
V: TRBV3-1
J: TRBJ2-5
size: many

DNA: TGTGCCAGCAGCCGACAGACTAGCCCCCAAGAGACCCAGTACTTC
CDR3: CASSRQTSPQETQYF
D: TRBD2
V: TRBV7-2
J: TRBJ2-5
size: few

DNA: TGCAGTGCTAGCCAATCTCGGGAAAAACTGTTTTTT
CDR3: CSASQSREKLFF
D: -
V: TRBV20-1
J: TRBJ1-4
size: many